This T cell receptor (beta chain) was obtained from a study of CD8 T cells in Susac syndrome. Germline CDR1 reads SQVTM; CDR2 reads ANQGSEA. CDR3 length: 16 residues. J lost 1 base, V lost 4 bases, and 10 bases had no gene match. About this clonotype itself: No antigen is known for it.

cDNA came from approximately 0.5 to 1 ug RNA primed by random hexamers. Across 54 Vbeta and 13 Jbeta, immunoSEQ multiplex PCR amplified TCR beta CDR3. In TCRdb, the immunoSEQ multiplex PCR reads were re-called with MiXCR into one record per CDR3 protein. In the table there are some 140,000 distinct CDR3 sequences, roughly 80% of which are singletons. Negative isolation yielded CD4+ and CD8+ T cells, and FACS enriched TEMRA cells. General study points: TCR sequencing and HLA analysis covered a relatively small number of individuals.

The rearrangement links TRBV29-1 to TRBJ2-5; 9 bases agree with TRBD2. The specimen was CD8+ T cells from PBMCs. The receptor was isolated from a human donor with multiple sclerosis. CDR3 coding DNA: TGCAGCGTTGTGTTAGCGGGGGAGTTGATCCAAGAGACCCAGTACTTC. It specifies CSVVLAGELIQETQYF.